These 9 T cell receptor beta chains were all obtained from the same sample, sequenced in a study of CD8+ T cells in alopecia areata (dated by TCRdb to 2016 to 2018). Receptors were amplified or captured by the immunoSEQ multiplex PCR assay. To provide template for TCR sequencing, every sample had RNA extracted and reverse transcribed into cDNA. TCRdb's version of the immuneACCESS table is confined to in-frame rearrangements and falls short of the full clone set. An unresolved V gene accounts for under half of the shortfall where checked; the remainder is of unknown origin. Within this sample are about 250,000 clones, with roughly 69% of them counted one time only. Together, the top ten hold 1% to 1.5% of the sample. The time point label, read with the paper, signifies: baseline before oral tofacitinib. Sample: CD4+ T cells sorted from blood, taken at week 0. The source is a human donor with alopecia areata.

The chain recombines TRBV25-1 with TRBJ1-1; D remains unclear. Germline V gives CDR1 MGHDK, CDR2 SYGVNS. V was pared by 2 bases and J by 3 bases, with 10 bases between. This CDR3 contains 14 residues. CDR3 sequence: CASSETGRYTEAFF. The CDR3 coding sequence is TGTGCCAGCAGTGAAACTGGAAGGTACACTGAAGCTTTCTTT.

This clone occurred a few times. The rearrangement uses TRBV19 and TRBJ2-5, with D possibly TRBD1 on 5 matching bases. This CDR3 region has 16 residues. Germline CDR1 is LNHDA and CDR2 is SQIVND (reference sequence). V was trimmed by 0 bases and J by 0 bases, leaving 11 bases between them. CDR3 amino acids: CASSIDNRLYQETQYF. CDR3 nucleotides: TGTGCCAGTAGTATAGACAACAGGCTGTACCAAGAGACCCAGTACTTC.

The rearrangement links TRBV29-1 to TRBJ2-7; a weak D match, TRBD2 (5 bases). The V and J ends lost 4 bases and 0 bases respectively, with 13 bases between them. Germline-derived CDR1 and CDR2 are SQVTM and ANQGSEA. The length of the CDR3 is 14 residues. The CDR3, as DNA: TGCAGCGTTGGGTTAATGCGGGTCTCCTACGAGCAGTACTTC. It specifies CSVGLMRVSYEQYF.

The J gene is TRBJ2-1, the V gene TRBV6-5; D gene unclear. The germline V and J ends were trimmed by 0 bases and 5 bases, with 11 bases remaining between them. CDR1 is MNHEY and CDR2 is SVGAGI in the germline V gene. The CDR3 spans 15 residues. The CDR3 reads CASSYSPVVNNEQFF. The CDR3 DNA reads TGTGCCAGCAGTTACTCCCCGGTGGTCAACAATGAGCAGTTCTTC.

CDR3 residues: CSAQGGGGANVLTF. The CDR3 DNA reads as TGCAGCGCCCAAGGGGGAGGTGGGGCCAACGTCCTGACTTTC. This chain connects TRBV29-1 to TRBJ2-6, with D perhaps assigned TRBD1 or TRBD2 (6 bases each). Germline CDR1 SQVTM, CDR2 ANQGSEA. The CDR3 is made up of 14 amino acids. V was cut by 7 bases and J by 3 bases, with 13 bases left in between. Variable domain in full (rest from reference TRBV29-1 and TRBJ2-6): SAVISQKPSRDICQRGTSLTIQCQVDSQVTMMFWYRQQPGQSLTLIATANQGSEATYESGFVIDKFPISRPNLTFSTLTVSNMSPEDSSIYLCSAQGGGGANVLTFGAGSRLTVL.

The chain links TRBV7-9 to TRBJ1-2, with unresolved D. The V and J ends lost 2 bases and 8 bases respectively, with 15 bases between them. Germline V lookup: CDR1 SEHNR, CDR2 FQNEAQ (reference sequence). The CDR3 extends over 14 amino acids. In DNA, the CDR3 is TGTGCCAGCAGCTTATTCCGGGCCACTGTCGGCTACACCTTC. It encodes CASSLFRATVGYTF.

The chain carries TRBV7-2 and TRBJ2-1; D remains ambiguous. CDR1 is SGHTA and CDR2 is FQGNSA in the germline V gene. V lost 7 bases to trimming and J lost 4 bases, with 14 bases between them. The CDR3 spans 14 residues. In nucleotides, the CDR3 is TGTGCCAGCACTTCCGGAGACAAATACAATGAGCAGTTCTTC. This gives the protein CASTSGDKYNEQFF. Looking up the rest from reference TRBV7-2 and TRBJ2-1 gives the full variable domain: GAGVSQSPSNKVTEKGKDVELRCDPISGHTALYWYRQSLGQGLEFLIYFQGNSAPDKSGLPSDRFSAERTGGSVSTLTIQRTQQEDSAVYLCASTSGDKYNEQFFGPGTRLTVL.

CDR3: CASSERDADSYEQYF. The CDR3 DNA reads TGTGCCAGCAGTGAGCGGGACGCTGACTCCTACGAGCAGTACTTC. V is TRBV25-1 and J is TRBJ2-7; a weak D match, TRBD2 (6 bases). The CDR3 extends over 15 amino acids. The germline V gene has CDR1 MGHDK and CDR2 SYGVNS. V was clipped by 3 bases and J by 0 bases, with 12 bases between them.

This chain links TRBV2 with TRBJ1-4; TRBD1 is a possible D gene (5 bases). CDR3 length: 13 residues. Trimming took 6 bases from V and 11 from J, leaving 16 bases between them. In germline, CDR1 is SNHLY, CDR2 FYNNEI. CDR3 residues: CASSPRAAGKLFF. The CDR3 nucleotides are TGTGCCAGCAGCCCCAGGGCAGCTGGGAAACTGTTTTTT.